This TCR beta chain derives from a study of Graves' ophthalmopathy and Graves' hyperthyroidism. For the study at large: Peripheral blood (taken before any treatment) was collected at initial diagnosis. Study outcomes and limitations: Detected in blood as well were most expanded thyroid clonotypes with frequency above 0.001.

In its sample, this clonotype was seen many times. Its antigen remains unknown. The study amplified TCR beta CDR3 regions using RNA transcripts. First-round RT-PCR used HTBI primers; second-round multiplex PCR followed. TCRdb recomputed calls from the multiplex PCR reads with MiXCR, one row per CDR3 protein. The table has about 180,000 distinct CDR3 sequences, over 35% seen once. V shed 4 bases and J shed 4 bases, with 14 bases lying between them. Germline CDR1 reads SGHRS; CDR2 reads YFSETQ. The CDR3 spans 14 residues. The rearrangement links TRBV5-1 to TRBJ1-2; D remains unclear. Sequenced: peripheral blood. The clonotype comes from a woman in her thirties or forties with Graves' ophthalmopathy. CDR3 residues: CASSLDDGRYGYTF. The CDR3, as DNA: TGCGCCAGCAGCCTGGATGACGGCCGCTATGGCTACACCTTC.